Listed below are T cell receptor beta chains from one sample, sequenced in a study of T-cell memory formation after mild COVID-19. MiXCR, run by TCRdb on the 5' RACE reads, gives a single entry per CDR3 protein. The sample records 550,000 to 700,000 distinct CDR3 sequences, roughly 17% being singletons. The specimen was PBMCs or a T cell subset sorted from them (not recorded which). The receptor source for this set is an adult woman who had mild COVID-19 (a few samples of this study predate the infection). Cell type and time point are not known. Both conserved end residues are part of each CDR3. A D gene is named only where the DNA matches it firmly. Some rows mark clone size as missing; the rest say once, few, many or name a class of expanded clone.

J	D	V	size	DNA	CDR3
TRBJ2-2	.	TRBV12-3/TRBV12-4	few	TGTGCCAGCAGTACAACAGGGGAGGGAACCGGGGAGCTGTTTTTT	CASSTTGEGTGELFF
TRBJ2-5	TRBD2	TRBV12-3/TRBV12-4	few	TGTGCCAGCAGTTTAGGGGGACTAGTCGCCCCCAAGGAGACCCAGTACTTC	CASSLGGLVAPKETQYF
TRBJ2-3	TRBD2	TRBV6-6	.	TGTGCCAGCACCTACGGACTAGCGGGAGGTACAGATACGCAGTATTTT	CASTYGLAGGTDTQYF
TRBJ2-3	.	TRBV9	few	TGTGCCAGCAGCGGCGGCCGGCTGGGAACGCAGTATTTT	CASSGGRLGTQYF
TRBJ2-3	TRBD2	TRBV3-1	.	TGTGCCAGCAGCCAAGCCACACCGGGACTAGCGACAGATACGCAGTATTTT	CASSQATPGLATDTQYF
TRBJ2-7	.	TRBV11-2	few	TGTGCCAGCAGCTCCTTTGCTGAGCAGTACTTC	CASSSFAEQYF
TRBJ2-7	.	TRBV11-2	many	TGTGCCAGCAGCTCCGGCCAAGGCCTAAGCTCCTACGAGCAGTACTTC	CASSSGQGLSSYEQYF
TRBJ2-1	TRBD1	TRBV28	.	TGTGCCAGCAGTTTGCCGTCCGGGACAGCGATCTACAATGAGCAGTTCTTC	CASSLPSGTAIYNEQFF
TRBJ2-2	.	TRBV6-1	few	TGTGCCAGCAGTAGGAGGCCGGGTCTTCCCGGGGAGCTGTTTTTT	CASSRRPGLPGELFF
TRBJ2-3	.	TRBV7-6	.	TGTGCCAGCAGCTTAAACGGGAAGGAGGCAGATACGCAGTATTTT	CASSLNGKEADTQYF
TRBJ1-5	.	TRBV6-8	.	TGTGCCAGCAGTTACCCGAAAAAAAGGGTAAATCAGCCCCAGCATTTT	CASSYPKKRVNQPQHF
TRBJ1-4	.	TRBV7-9	.	TGTGCCAGCAGCTCCTCTGGCGGGACGTACGGGGACTATGAAAAACTGTTTTTT	CASSSSGGTYGDYEKLFF
TRBJ2-7	.	TRBV16	few	TGTGCCAGCAGCCAAAGTCCGGCTCTCGCCTACGAGCAGTACTTC	CASSQSPALAYEQYF
TRBJ1-2	.	TRBV7-2	.	TGTGCCAGCAGCTCATCTGGGGAGAACTATGGCTACACCTTC	CASSSSGENYGYTF
TRBJ2-7	TRBD2	TRBV2	few	TGTGCCAGCAGTCGACTAGCGGGGGGCCGCCCCTACGAGCAGTACTTC	CASSRLAGGRPYEQYF
TRBJ2-1	TRBD2	TRBV5-1	.	TGCGCCAGCAGGCTAGCGGTAAGCTCCTACAATGAGCAGTTCTTC	CASRLAVSSYNEQFF
TRBJ1-5	.	TRBV15	many	TGTGCCACCAGCTCATCCCTTCGGCAGGGGAGCAATCAGCCCCAGCATTTT	CATSSSLRQGSNQPQHF
TRBJ2-7	TRBD1	TRBV12-3/TRBV12-4	few	TGTGCCAGCAAAATAGGACAGGGCCGCGTGGAGCAGTACTTC	CASKIGQGRVEQYF
TRBJ2-4	TRBD2	TRBV25-1	.	TGTGCCAGCAGTGAATCGGGGGGGAAAAACATTCAGTACTTC	CASSESGGKNIQYF
TRBJ2-4	.	TRBV6-2/TRBV6-3	few	TGTGCCAGCAGCCAGGGGAGGGTAATCTTACTAGCCAAAAACATTCAGTACTTC	CASSQGRVILLAKNIQYF
TRBJ2-7	.	TRBV6-2/TRBV6-3	.	TGTGCCAGCAGTCCCCAGCAGGACCGGCGGGGAACCTACTTC	CASSPQQDRRGTYF
TRBJ2-6	.	TRBV12-3/TRBV12-4	.	TGTGCCAGCAGTTCACGGACCTCTGGGGCCAACGTCCTGACTTTC	CASSSRTSGANVLTF
TRBJ2-6	TRBD1	TRBV23-1	few	TGCGCCAGCAGAGCCCTGGAGAGAGGGACAGGACAGTCTGGGGCCAACGTCCTGACTTTC	CASRALERGTGQSGANVLTF
TRBJ2-3	.	TRBV20-1	.	TGCAGTGCTACCAGACCCACAGATACGCAGTATTTT	CSATRPTDTQYF
TRBJ2-3	.	TRBV7-9	.	TGTGCCAGCAGCTTAGCGGGGGGCCATCCGCAGTATTTT	CASSLAGGHPQYF
TRBJ2-5	.	TRBV7-9	.	TGTGCCAGCAGCCGGACAGATCAAGAGACCCAGTACTTC	CASSRTDQETQYF
TRBJ1-1	TRBD1	TRBV11-3	few	TGTGCCAGCAGCTTACCCCTTCAGGGGGTCATGAACACTGAAGCTTTCTTT	CASSLPLQGVMNTEAFF
TRBJ1-2	.	TRBV7-2	few	TGTGCCAGCAGCTTAGATGGCGGAATCTCGGGCTATGGCTACACCTTC	CASSLDGGISGYGYTF
TRBJ2-5	.	TRBV5-5	.	TGTGCCAGCAGTAACGGCAGGGACCAAGAGACCCAGTACTTC	CASSNGRDQETQYF
TRBJ2-3	TRBD2	TRBV6-2/TRBV6-3	.	TGTGCCAGCAGTTTGTTGTCTAGCGGAGATACGCAGTATTTT	CASSLLSSGDTQYF
TRBJ2-7	.	TRBV24-1	once	TGTGCCACCAGTGATAAATACAGGTCCTACGAGCAGTACTTC	CATSDKYRSYEQYF
TRBJ2-1	TRBD2	TRBV20-1	few	TGCAGTGCCCCACGGGGACTAGACTACAATGAGCAGTTCTTC	CSAPRGLDYNEQFF
TRBJ2-5	TRBD2	TRBV20-1	.	TGCAGTGGGCGGGGGAGGTTCCAAGAGACCCAGTACTTC	CSGRGRFQETQYF
TRBJ1-1	.	TRBV20-1	few	TGCAGTGCCCCCCCGGTAGGGGCTGAAGCTTTCTTT	CSAPPVGAEAFF
TRBJ2-4	.	TRBV20-1	.	TGCAGTGCTACGGACACCCACAAAAACATTCAGTACTTC	CSATDTHKNIQYF
TRBJ1-2	.	TRBV29-1	few	TGCAGCGTTGAAGATTGGGCAGGGGATGATGTTCTGGGAGGCTACACCTTC	CSVEDWAGDDVLGGYTF
TRBJ1-1	.	TRBV5-1	.	TGCGCCAGCGGGGATCTGACAGTGAACACTGAAGCTTTCTTT	CASGDLTVNTEAFF
TRBJ1-2	.	TRBV24-1	few	TGTGCCACCAGTGAACCGGGAAACTATGGCTACACCTTC	CATSEPGNYGYTF
TRBJ2-3	TRBD2	TRBV28	.	TGTGCCAGCAGTCCCTCCGGGGGCGGGAGGGGATCAGATACGCAGTATTTT	CASSPSGGGRGSDTQYF
TRBJ2-2	TRBD1	TRBV7-9	.	TGTGCCAGCAGCGGGGACAGGGGGCATACGAACGCCGGGGAGCTGTTTTTT	CASSGDRGHTNAGELFF
TRBJ2-1	.	TRBV14	.	TGTGCCAGCAGCCAAGAAGGGGTGAATGAGCAGTTCTTC	CASSQEGVNEQFF
TRBJ2-5	.	TRBV6-2/TRBV6-3	.	TGTGCCAGCAGTTACCCACAACGGGGTGGGCAAGAGACCCAGTACTTC	CASSYPQRGGQETQYF
TRBJ1-1	.	TRBV28	.	TGTGCCAGCAGTTTCCCGCGGCAGGGTAAGGCTTTCTTT	CASSFPRQGKAFF
TRBJ2-5	TRBD2	TRBV20-1	.	TGCAGTGCTAGAAGCCACCGGGCTAGCGGAGAGACCCAGTACTTC	CSARSHRASGETQYF
TRBJ2-1	TRBD2	TRBV19	.	TGTGCCAGTAGTTCTACCGGGACTAGCGGCTACAATGAGCAGTTCTTC	CASSSTGTSGYNEQFF
TRBJ1-2	TRBD1	TRBV20-1	.	TGCAGTGCTAGAGATTTATGGGGACAGGGGGCTAGAGGCTATGGCTACACCTTC	CSARDLWGQGARGYGYTF
TRBJ1-2	.	TRBV12-3/TRBV12-4	.	TGTGCCAGCAGTTTAGCCGGGGACCGCCAAAACTATGGCTACACCTTC	CASSLAGDRQNYGYTF
TRBJ2-7	TRBD2	TRBV6-6	few	TGTGCCAGCAGGCCCGGGTGGACTAGCTCCGAGCAGTACTTC	CASRPGWTSSEQYF
TRBJ2-1	TRBD1	TRBV24-1	.	TGTGCCACCAAGCAGGGGGCCCCCTACAATGAGCAGTTCTTC	CATKQGAPYNEQFF
TRBJ2-1	TRBD2	TRBV6-2/TRBV6-3	.	TGTGCCAGCACCAGGACTAGCGAGTACAATGAGCAGTTCTTC	CASTRTSEYNEQFF
TRBJ2-2	.	TRBV5-1	.	TGCGCCAGCAGCTTGGATCAGGGGTACACCGGGGAGCTGTTTTTT	CASSLDQGYTGELFF
TRBJ1-6	.	TRBV25-1	few	TGTGCCAGCAGTGAATGGACGGGAGATAATTCACCCCTCCACTTT	CASSEWTGDNSPLHF
TRBJ2-7	.	TRBV6-1	few	TGTGCCAGCAGTGATGGGAGGAGGGGGCGCCGGCGGGAGCAGTACTTC	CASSDGRRGRRREQYF
TRBJ2-1	.	TRBV18	.	TGTGCCAGCTCACCATCCCGGGGGCGAAATGAGCAGTTCTTC	CASSPSRGRNEQFF
TRBJ2-1	TRBD2	TRBV11-3	.	TGTGCCAGCAGCCCCCGACTGACTAGCGGGCCGGGTGATGAGCAGTTCTTC	CASSPRLTSGPGDEQFF
TRBJ2-2	.	TRBV9	few	TGTGCCAGCAGCGTTATCGGGCACAGCGACACCGGGGAGCTGTTTTTT	CASSVIGHSDTGELFF
TRBJ2-3	TRBD1	TRBV6-1	.	TGTGCCAGCAGTGAAGTGGACAGGCAAGGGGATACGCAGTATTTT	CASSEVDRQGDTQYF